This T cell receptor (beta chain) was profiled in a study of CD4+ T cells in melanoma. This clone came up a few times. Its cognate antigen is unknown. Germline assignment: CDR1 SEHNR and CDR2 FQNEAQ (reference sequence). The V gene end was trimmed by 5 bases and the J gene end by 1 base; junction bases not matched to a gene: 7. The CDR3 loop spans 15 amino acids. Some clones are missing from TCRdb's copy, which holds only in-frame ones; the method was immunoSEQ multiplex PCR. The repertoire holds more than 10,000 clones, with approximately 68% as singletons. Study-level points and caveats: In melanoma, neoantigen-specific CD4+ T cells reportedly differed in differentiation state.

This receptor was identified in a human donor with melanoma. The specimen was cells from a culture (not recorded whether cultured in vitro). The chain recombines TRBV7-9 with TRBJ1-1; TRBD1 matches 7 bases. The CDR3 protein is CASSETGAPNTEAFF. As DNA, the CDR3 is TGTGCCAGCAGCGAAACAGGGGCACCGAACACTGAAGCTTTCTTT.